These 25 T cell receptor beta chains were sequenced from one sample in a study of identical twins. TCRdb independently ran MiXCR on the 5' RACE reads; one entry per CDR3 protein. The sample includes about 330,000 distinct CDR3 sequences, approximately 13% of them seen just once. These data were also filed under a second study, of yellow fever vaccine responses in identical twins.

The sequencing sample was made of CD8+ T cells sorted from blood. The receptors come from a young woman in good health.

The rearrangement links TRBV6-1 to TRBJ1-3; D perhaps matches TRBD1 (5 bases). V lost 5 bases and J 1 base, leaving 15 bases between the germline ends. Germline loops: CDR1 MNHNS, CDR2 SASEGT. The CDR3 spans 16 residues. CDR3 DNA: TGTGCCAGCAGTCCGGGACTTTTAAGGTCTGGAAACACCATATATTTT. Residues: CASSPGLLRSGNTIYF.

This chain connects TRBV7-9 to TRBJ2-5; D gene unclear. This CDR3 region has 13 residues. V shed 2 bases and J shed 5 bases, with 9 bases lying between them. Germline-derived CDR1 and CDR2 are SEHNR and FQNEAQ (reference sequence). The CDR3 DNA reads as TGTGCCAGCAGCTTAACGGCAGTGGAGACCCAGTACTTC. It specifies CASSLTAVETQYF.

This chain links TRBV5-1 with TRBJ2-3, with D hard to call. The CDR3 extends over 12 amino acids. From germline, CDR1 is SGHRS and CDR2 YFSETQ. Trimming shortened V by 6 bases and J by 4 bases, and 9 bases separated the two germline ends. CDR3 DNA: TGCGCCAGCATCGACTCAGCAGATACGCAGTATTTT. It yields the protein CASIDSADTQYF.

This clonotype was seen ten or more times. The chain combines TRBV29-1 with TRBJ2-5; 7 bases are a match to TRBD2. The V segment lost 3 bases and the J segment 0 bases; nucleotides outside the gene matches: 7. Germline CDR1 reads SQVTM; CDR2 reads ANQGSEA. The CDR3 totals 15 residues. The chain's CDR3 is CSVEGAGRNQETQYF. The CDR3 DNA follows: TGCAGCGTTGAGGGAGCGGGGCGAAACCAAGAGACCCAGTACTTC.

The V call is TRBV3-1, the J call TRBJ2-1, with TRBD1 as a possible D gene (6 bases). CDR1 is LGHDT, CDR2 YNNKEL, per germline (reference sequence). V shed 3 bases and J shed 3 bases, with 21 bases lying between them. The CDR3 contains 18 residues. As DNA, the CDR3 is TGTGCCAGCAGCCAGGGGGCCTGGGCCGGCCCCCTCTACAATGAGCAGTTCTTC. It encodes CASSQGAWAGPLYNEQFF.

The V gene is TRBV5-1, the J gene TRBJ1-6; no reliable D call. Germline-derived CDR1 and CDR2 are SGHRS and YFSETQ. The V gene lost 0 bases and the J gene lost 8 bases, with 15 bases spanning the gap. The CDR3 has 16 amino acids. The CDR3 sequence: CASSLVATRADSPLHF. The CDR3 coding sequence is TGCGCCAGCAGCTTGGTCGCAACACGGGCGGATTCACCCCTCCACTTT.

This clonotype came up many times. The V gene is TRBV7-3, the J gene TRBJ2-7; no definite D call. Per germline, CDR1 SGHTA and CDR2 FQGTGA. V was clipped by 2 bases and J by 6 bases, with 11 bases between them. This CDR3 contains 13 residues. CDR3 coding DNA: TGTGCCAGCAGCTTAGGTGCAGGCGGCGAGCAGTACTTC. It is translated as CASSLGAGGEQYF. The full variable domain, in which reference TRBV7-3 and TRBJ2-7 provide the parts outside the CDR3, is GAGVSQTPSNKVTEKGKYVELRCDPISGHTALYWYRQSLGQGPEFLIYFQGTGAADDSGLPNDRFFAVRPEGSVSTLKIQRTERGDSAVYLCASSLGAGGEQYFGPGTRLTVT.

The chain carries TRBV12-3 or TRBV12-4 and TRBJ2-5, with 14 bases matching TRBD2. This CDR3 has 19 amino acids. Losses at the gene ends were 1 base for V and 0 bases for J; bases not matched to a gene: 7. DNA of the CDR3: TGTGCCAGCAGTTTAGGACTAGCGGGGGGGACAGCGTACCAAGAGACCCAGTACTTC. Amino acid sequence: CASSLGLAGGTAYQETQYF.

V usage is TRBV12-3 or TRBV12-4 and J usage is TRBJ2-3; 10 bases agree with TRBD2. V shed 4 bases, J shed 5 bases, and the junction held 15 bases outside the gene matches. The CDR3 is 18 residues long. This CDR3 is CASSSGFEREGLEDTQYF. The CDR3 DNA sequence: TGTGCCAGCAGTTCGGGATTTGAGCGGGAGGGCCTTGAAGATACGCAGTATTTT.

CDR3 DNA: TGTGCCAGCAGCGCCGGCACCGCTGAAGCTTTCTTT. Amino acid sequence: CASSAGTAEAFF. V usage is TRBV7-3 and J usage is TRBJ1-1, with D unresolved. Germline V gene data show CDR1 as SGHTA and CDR2 as FQGTGA. This CDR3 is built from 12 residues. V lost 5 bases, J lost 6 bases, and 10 bases lay in between.

In its sample, this clonotype was seen a few times. This chain joins TRBV11-1 and TRBJ2-3, with D possibly being TRBD1 (6 bases). Germline V gives CDR1 SGHAT, CDR2 FQDESV (reference sequence). With 2 bases removed from V and 8 bases from J, the gap between germline ends came to 8 bases. The CDR3 contains 12 residues. The CDR3 coding sequence is TGTGCCAGCAGCTTAATAGGGGGTACGCAGTATTTT. Protein product: CASSLIGGTQYF.

V usage is TRBV5-6 and J usage is TRBJ2-7; a possible D gene is TRBD2 (5 bases). Per the germline V gene, CDR1 is SGHDT and CDR2 is YYEEEE. Between the trimmed V and J ends, which lost 0 bases and 0 bases, there was a span of 7 bases. The CDR3 spans 14 residues. CDR3 residues: CASSLGGYSYEQYV. The DNA of the CDR3 is TGTGCCAGCAGCTTGGGAGGGTACTCCTACGAGCAGTACGTC.

The table lists this clonotype with a few counts. V gene TRBV12-3 or TRBV12-4 combines with J gene TRBJ2-3; the D gene is possibly TRBD1 (5 bases). V shed 3 bases and J shed 3 bases, with 13 bases lying between them. The CDR3 sequence is 15 residues long. CDR3 sequence (DNA): TGTGCCAGCAGTTTTTCAGGCAGGGCGACAGATACGCAGTATTTT. It yields the protein CASSFSGRATDTQYF.

This chain uses TRBV6-1 with TRBJ2-7; no reliable D call. With 0 bases removed from V and 0 bases from J, the gap between germline ends came to 9 bases. Germline V CDR1 and CDR2: MNHNS, SASEGT. This CDR3 has 15 amino acids. Here the CDR3 reads CASSEALLSSYEQYF. The CDR3 nucleotides read TGTGCCAGCAGTGAAGCGCTGCTGAGCTCCTACGAGCAGTACTTC.

The chain links TRBV7-9 to TRBJ2-3, with 7 bases fitting TRBD2. From germline, CDR1 is SEHNR and CDR2 FQNEAQ (reference sequence). V lost 5 bases, J lost 4 bases, and 9 bases stayed unmatched. The CDR3 runs to 15 residues. The CDR3 sequence: CASSGWEGLADTQYF. The DNA for the CDR3 is TGTGCCAGCAGCGGGTGGGAGGGTCTTGCAGATACGCAGTATTTT. Based on the CDR3 plus reference TRBV7-9 and TRBJ2-3, the full variable domain is DTGVSQNPRHKITKRGQNVTFRCDPISEHNRLYWYRQTLGQGPEFLTYFQNEAQLEKSRLLSDRFSAERPKGSFSTLEIQRTEQGDSAMYLCASSGWEGLADTQYFGPGTRLTVL.

In its sample, this clonotype was seen many times. V is TRBV2 and J is TRBJ2-7; D not resolved. The V and J ends lost 6 bases and 0 bases respectively, with 6 bases between them. The CDR3 has 12 residues. Per germline, CDR1 SNHLY and CDR2 FYNNEI. The CDR3 protein is CASRASSYEQYV. The CDR3 nucleotides are TGTGCCAGCAGGGCCAGCTCCTACGAGCAGTACGTC.

The chain links TRBV27 to TRBJ2-7; D may be TRBD2 (6 bases). Germline V lookup: CDR1 MNHEY, CDR2 SMNVEV (reference sequence). The CDR3 consists of 13 residues. Trimming removed 4 bases at V and 2 bases at J, with 9 bases between. This CDR3 is CASSSGVPYEQYF. The CDR3 coding sequence is TGTGCCAGCAGTTCGGGAGTGCCCTACGAGCAGTACTTC.

J is TRBJ2-6 and V is TRBV27; the D gene is possibly TRBD2 (5 bases). Germline V lookup: CDR1 MNHEY, CDR2 SMNVEV (reference sequence). The ends were cut back, 7 bases at V and 4 bases at J, with 5 bases in the middle. The length of the CDR3 is 12 residues. This CDR3 is CASTGGANVLTF. Here the CDR3 DNA reads TGTGCCAGCACGGGAGGGGCCAACGTCCTGACTTTC.

This chain joins TRBV6-6 and TRBJ2-3; D may be TRBD1 or TRBD2 (5 bases each). The CDR3 spans 13 residues. V was cut by 6 bases and J by 6 bases, with 13 bases left in between. Germline CDR1 MNHNY, CDR2 SVGAGI (reference sequence). The CDR3 DNA is TGTGCCAGCAGCGAAGGGACGCCGGATACGCAGTATTTT. It translates to CASSEGTPDTQYF.

This chain connects TRBV3-1 to TRBJ1-1; no clear D gene. Trimming left V 1 base short and J 5 bases short, with 14 bases between. Germline values: CDR1 LGHDT, CDR2 YNNKEL (reference sequence). This CDR3 has 15 amino acids. CDR3 loop: CASSQVIGDWTEAFF. The CDR3 nucleotides read TGTGCCAGCAGCCAAGTAATTGGGGATTGGACTGAAGCTTTCTTT.

This clonotype has a handful of counts. The V call is TRBV27, the J call TRBJ1-1; D is ambiguous. The CDR3 has 14 amino acids. Germline values: CDR1 MNHEY, CDR2 SMNVEV (reference sequence). V was trimmed by 6 bases and J by 5 bases, leaving 16 bases between them. The chain's CDR3 is CASSPGVEGTEAFF. CDR3 sequence (DNA): TGTGCCAGCAGCCCCGGGGTTGAGGGAACTGAAGCTTTCTTT.

This clonotype occurred a few times. CDR3 amino acids: CASRQTGISPGANVLTF. In DNA form, the CDR3 reads TGTGCCAGCAGACAGACAGGGATAAGCCCTGGGGCCAACGTCCTGACTTTC. V and J are TRBV6-1 and TRBJ2-6, with 7 positions matching TRBD1. Germline V gene lookup returns CDR1 MNHNS and CDR2 SASEGT. The CDR3 is made up of 17 amino acids. V trimming: 6 bases; J trimming: 2 bases; junction bases outside the gene matches: 10.

The chain joins TRBV27 to TRBJ2-1; 7 nucleotides agree with TRBD2. The trim removed 7 bases at V and 6 bases at J, leaving 6 bases unmatched. The CDR3 loop spans 13 amino acids. Germline V gives CDR1 MNHEY, CDR2 SMNVEV (reference sequence). For the CDR3, the DNA is TGTGCCAGCACCCTCCCGGGGGGCAATGAGCAGTTCTTC. Protein product: CASTLPGGNEQFF.

There are many counts of this clonotype. This chain links TRBV5-1 with TRBJ2-5, with 8 positions matching TRBD1. Per germline, CDR1 SGHRS and CDR2 YFSETQ. After removal of 3 bases from V and 1 base from J, the junction contained 5 bases not matched to a gene. This CDR3 has 15 residues. CDR3 DNA sequence: TGCGCCAGCAGCTGGGCAGGGGGCTTCCAAGAGACCCAGTACTTC. Its translation is CASSWAGGFQETQYF.

This clonotype was detected only a few times. The V call is TRBV5-1, the J call TRBJ2-1; D is unclear. CDR1 is SGHRS and CDR2 is YFSETQ in the germline V gene. CDR3 length: 15 amino acids. V was pared by 0 bases and J by 2 bases, with 9 bases between. The DNA for the CDR3 is TGCGCCAGCAGCTTGGGAGAGGTTACCTACAATGAGCAGTTCTTC. Translated, it gives CASSLGEVTYNEQFF. Drawing the rest from reference TRBV5-1 and TRBJ2-1, the complete variable domain is KAGVTQTPRYLIKTRGQQVTLSCSPISGHRSVSWYQQTPGQGLQFLFEYFSETQRNKGNFPGRFSGRQFSNSRSEMNVSTLELGDSALYLCASSLGEVTYNEQFFGPGTRLTVL.